What follows are 14 T cell receptor beta chains derived from one specimen sequenced in a study of T cells in Graves' hyperthyroidism and ophthalmopathy. TCR beta CDR3 sequences were amplified from RNA transcripts. HTBI primers were used for first-round RT-PCR of the TCR CDR3. From the multiplex PCR reads, TCRdb called clonotypes with MiXCR, one entry per CDR3 protein. There are 700,000 to 950,000 distinct CDR3 sequences in the sample; under 45% occur only once, and more than 25% lies in the top ten. The sample consisted of blood. The receptors derive from a woman in her thirties or forties with Graves' hyperthyroidism.

This clonotype was counted only a few times. This chain connects TRBV11-2 to TRBJ2-7, with a weak D call TRBD2 (6 bases). V was cut by 6 bases and J by 3 bases, with 12 bases left in between. Germline lookup yields CDR1 SGHAT and CDR2 FQNNGV. The CDR3 has 13 residues. The CDR3 spells CASSTLALYEQYF. The CDR3 DNA reads TGTGCCAGCAGTACACTAGCTCTCTACGAGCAGTACTTC.

This clonotype was seen many times. This chain connects TRBV7-9 to TRBJ1-3; D gene uncertain. This CDR3 is 17 amino acids long. In germline, CDR1 is SEHNR, CDR2 FQNEAQ (reference sequence). The ends were cut back, 6 bases at V and 3 bases at J, with 21 bases in the middle. The CDR3 DNA reads as TGTGCCAGCAGTTTTGGCACCCCTTGGGCGCATGGAAACACCATATATTTT. Translation: CASSFGTPWAHGNTIYF.

The genes are TRBV10-3 and TRBJ1-4; the D is unclear. V shed 2 bases and J shed 8 bases, with 9 bases lying between them. Germline CDR1 reads ENHRY; CDR2 reads SYGVKD. This CDR3 contains 13 residues. CDR3: CAISEGSAEKLFF. CDR3 sequence (DNA): TGTGCCATCAGTGAGGGCAGCGCAGAAAAACTGTTTTTT.

This sequence joins TRBV5-1 and TRBJ2-3; D is unresolved. There are 13 residues in the CDR3. Germline V gives CDR1 SGHRS, CDR2 YFSETQ. The V and J ends lost 4 bases and 0 bases respectively, with 6 bases between them. The CDR3 bases are TGCGCCAGCAGCCCCGGGAGCACAGATACGCAGTATTTT. Protein product: CASSPGSTDTQYF.

At least ten counts were recorded for this clonotype. A junction boundary mismatches the germline segment, possibly from a read error. This chain connects TRBV7-7 to TRBJ2-7; the D gene is possibly TRBD2 (5 bases). The CDR3 spans 16 residues. The germline CDR1 and CDR2 sequences are SSHAT and FNYEAQ (reference sequence). CDR3 in DNA: TGTGCTAGCAGCTTATTCGTGGGAGCCGCCTATCACGAGCAGTACTTC. Amino acid sequence: CASSLFVGAAYHEQYF.

The chain employs TRBV7-9 and TRBJ1-5, with D perhaps TRBD1 (5 bases). Trimming pared 5 bases from V and 2 bases from J, leaving 10 bases between. This CDR3 has 14 amino acids. Germline lookup yields CDR1 SEHNR and CDR2 FQNEAQ (reference sequence). The chain's CDR3 is CASSGDVGNQPQHF. The DNA of the CDR3 is TGTGCCAGCAGCGGGGACGTGGGCAATCAGCCCCAGCATTTT.

This sequence joins TRBV9 and TRBJ1-4; the D is unclear. The CDR3 consists of 15 residues. Trimming took 0 bases from V and 6 from J, leaving 12 bases between them. CDR1 is SGDLS and CDR2 is YYNGEE in the germline V gene. CDR3 in DNA: TGTGCCAGCAGCGTAGGTCCAGCACTACATGAAAAACTGTTTTTT. Encoded protein: CASSVGPALHEKLFF.

Ten or more counts support this clonotype. The chain joins TRBV20-1 to TRBJ2-7, with 10 positions matching TRBD2. There are 15 residues in the CDR3. V trimming: 0 bases; J trimming: 3 bases; junction bases outside the gene matches: 5. Germline CDR1 and CDR2: DFQATT and SNEGSKA (reference sequence). CDR3 DNA: TGCAGTGCTAGAGACTATAGCGGGGGGAGCTACGAGCAGTACTTC. Residues: CSARDYSGGSYEQYF.

J is TRBJ2-2 and V is TRBV13; D unresolved. The V and J ends lost 5 bases and 6 bases respectively, with 13 bases between them. The germline V gene encodes CDR1 PRHDT and CDR2 FYEKMQ (reference sequence). This CDR3 is built from 14 residues. The CDR3 DNA reads as TGTGCCAGCAGCGCTCTTAGGTCAGCCGGGGAGCTGTTTTTT. Translation: CASSALRSAGELFF. The entire variable domain, with the rest obtained from reference TRBV13 and TRBJ2-2, is as follows: AAGVIQSPRHLIKEKRETATLKCYPIPRHDTVYWYQQGPGQDPQFLISFYEKMQSDKGSIPDRFSAQQFSDYHSELNMSSLELGDSALYFCASSALRSAGELFFGEGSRLTVL.

This clonotype was found many times. The V gene is TRBV20-1, the J gene TRBJ1-4; D remains ambiguous. Trimming pared 0 bases from V and 8 bases from J, leaving 10 bases between. CDR3 length: 13 residues. The germline V gene encodes CDR1 DFQATT and CDR2 SNEGSKA (reference sequence). CDR3 nucleotide sequence: TGCAGTGCTAGAGAGCCAGGAGTCGAAAAACTGTTTTTT. As protein: CSAREPGVEKLFF.

This clonotype has a count of ten or more. The V and J genes are TRBV7-2 and TRBJ1-2, with D possibly matching TRBD1 (6 bases). Per the germline V gene, CDR1 is SGHTA and CDR2 is FQGNSA. V dropped 5 bases and J dropped 5 bases, with 15 bases sitting between them. The CDR3 is 14 amino acids. The CDR3, as DNA: TGTGCCAGCAGCAGACCCGGGACAAGTTATGGCTACACCTTC. Translation gives CASSRPGTSYGYTF.

This clonotype was detected only a few times. The rearrangement links TRBV4-3 to TRBJ1-2; no clear D. V dropped 3 bases and J dropped 4 bases, with 15 bases sitting between them. The CDR3 is 15 residues long. Germline-derived CDR1 and CDR2 are LGHNA and YSLEER. The CDR3 DNA reads as TGCGCCAGCAGCCAGGAGCCGGGCACTGTCTATGGCTACACCTTC. It translates to CASSQEPGTVYGYTF.

V gene TRBV6-2 or TRBV6-3 combines with J gene TRBJ2-7; maybe TRBD2 (5 bases). This CDR3 is 14 amino acids long. Trimming pared 5 bases from V and 2 bases from J, leaving 13 bases between. Germline CDR1 is MNHEY and CDR2 is SVGEGT. For the CDR3, the DNA is TGTGCCAGCAGTACAAGGACTTTTACCTACGAGCAGTACTTC. Protein: CASSTRTFTYEQYF.

Regarding this clonotype: A much larger clone differs from this one at a single base, so this may be a read error. The chain carries TRBV2 and TRBJ1-2; no clear D. The CDR3 extends over 10 amino acids. Germline V CDR1 and CDR2: SNHLY, FYNNEI. Trimming took off 8 bases at V and 10 bases at J, with 11 bases between the two ends. The DNA for the CDR3 is TGTGCCAGCCTTAGGATTGACTACACCTTC. It encodes CASLRIDYTF.